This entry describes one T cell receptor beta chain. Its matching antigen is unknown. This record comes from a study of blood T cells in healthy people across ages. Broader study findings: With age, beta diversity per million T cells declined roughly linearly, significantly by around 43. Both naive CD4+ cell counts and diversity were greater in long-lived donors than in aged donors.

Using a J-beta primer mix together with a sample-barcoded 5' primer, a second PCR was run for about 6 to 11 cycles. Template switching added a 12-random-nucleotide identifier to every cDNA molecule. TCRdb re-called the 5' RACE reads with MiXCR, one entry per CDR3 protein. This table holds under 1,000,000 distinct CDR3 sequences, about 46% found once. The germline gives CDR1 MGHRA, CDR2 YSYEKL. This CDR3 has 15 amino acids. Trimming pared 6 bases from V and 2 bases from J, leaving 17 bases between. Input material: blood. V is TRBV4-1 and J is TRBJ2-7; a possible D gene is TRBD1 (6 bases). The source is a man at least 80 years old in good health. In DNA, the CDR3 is TGCGCCAGCAGGCCGACGCAGGGGACGACCTACGAGCAGTACTTC. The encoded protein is CASRPTQGTTYEQYF.